This entry lists 23 T cell receptor beta chains sequenced from one sample in a study of shared clonotypes between healthy human individuals. The data were produced by immunoSEQ multiplex PCR, yet TCRdb's version contains in-frame clones alone and is incomplete. The sample yields some 1,400,000 clones, 95% to 97% seen once. Sample: naive CD4+ T cells sorted from blood. Subset: CD45RA+ positively selected. The receptors originated from a man aged 25 to 40 in good health.

The chain has TRBV28 and TRBJ1-1; D uncertain. Trimming left V 6 bases short and J 7 bases short, with 15 bases between. The CDR3 covers 13 residues. Germline CDR1 MDHEN, CDR2 SYDVKM. The CDR3 loop is CASRNSGSREAFF. The CDR3 region has the DNA TGTGCCAGCAGGAATTCCGGATCCCGTGAAGCTTTCTTT.

The chain combines TRBV27 with TRBJ1-5; D gene unclear. CDR1 is MNHEY and CDR2 is SMNVEV in the germline V gene (reference sequence). Trimming removed 5 bases from V and 6 bases from J, with 11 bases in between. The CDR3 runs to 13 residues. DNA for the CDR3: TGTGCCAGCAGTCCCTCCCGGGCTCAGCCCCAGCATTTT. This codes for CASSPSRAQPQHF.

This chain connects TRBV7-8 to TRBJ1-1; no clear D. The CDR3 has 14 amino acids. CDR1 and CDR2 from the germline V gene are SGHVS and FQNEAQ. The V and J ends lost 1 base and 3 bases respectively, with 9 bases between them. The CDR3 region is CASSLGSRDTEAFF. The CDR3 bases are TGTGCCAGCAGCTTAGGAAGTAGAGACACTGAAGCTTTCTTT.

The V and J genes are TRBV9 and TRBJ2-1; D is uncertain. CDR1 is SGDLS, CDR2 YYNGEE, per germline. This CDR3 has 16 amino acids. Trimming removed 3 bases at V and 10 bases at J, with 23 bases between. This CDR3 is CASSANEPQDLSEQFF. The DNA for the CDR3 is TGTGCCAGCAGCGCCAACGAGCCCCAGGATTTGAGCGAGCAGTTCTTC.

This rearrangement joins TRBV10-3 to TRBJ1-5, with 11 positions matching TRBD1. Germline lookup yields CDR1 ENHRY and CDR2 SYGVKD. The CDR3 is 14 amino acids. J lost 8 bases, V lost 4 bases, and 4 bases had no gene match. CDR3 amino acids: CAISADRGRKPQHF. The CDR3 DNA reads TGTGCCATCAGTGCGGACAGGGGGCGGAAGCCCCAGCATTTT.

The genes are TRBV6-1 and TRBJ2-1; the D call may be TRBD1 or TRBD2 (5 bases each). The CDR3 has 15 residues. From germline, CDR1 is MNHNS and CDR2 SASEGT. V gave up 8 bases and J gave up 4 bases, with 18 bases separating them. The CDR3, as DNA: TGTGCCAGCTCATGGGACGAACAAATATACAATGAGCAGTTCTTC. Translated: CASSWDEQIYNEQFF.

The chain has TRBV7-9 and TRBJ2-1; the match to TRBD2 covers 8 bases. The ends lost 3 bases at V and 5 bases at J; junction bases unmatched: 6. This CDR3 is 15 amino acids long. The germline CDR1 and CDR2 sequences are SEHNR and FQNEAQ (reference sequence). CDR3 residues: CASSFLGLANNEQFF. The CDR3 DNA sequence: TGTGCCAGCAGCTTTTTAGGACTAGCAAACAATGAGCAGTTCTTC.

This clone was counted once. This sequence joins TRBV9 and TRBJ2-3; TRBD1 agrees at 9 bases. The germline CDR1 and CDR2 sequences are SGDLS and YYNGEE. The junction had 13 bases not matched to a gene; V was cut back by 0 bases and J by 2 bases. The CDR3 has 19 amino acids. CDR3 nucleotide sequence: TGTGCCAGCAGCGTAGCTACTCCGACAGGGGGTCCCCTCACAGATACGCAGTATTTT. This translates into CASSVATPTGGPLTDTQYF.

The chain joins TRBV4-1 to TRBJ2-1; 14 bases align to TRBD2. Germline-derived CDR1 and CDR2 are MGHRA and YSYEKL. This CDR3 region has 16 residues. Trimming removed 3 bases from V and 6 bases from J; junction bases left unmatched: 4. The chain's CDR3 is CASSQPGLAGVNEQFF. DNA for the CDR3: TGCGCCAGCAGCCAGCCGGGACTAGCGGGAGTCAATGAGCAGTTCTTC.

This sequence joins TRBV7-3 and TRBJ2-1; D remains unclear. CDR3 length equals 14 residues. CDR1 is SGHTA and CDR2 is FQGTGA in the germline V gene. Trimming stripped 1 base from V and 8 bases from J, with 12 bases between. CDR3 residues: CASSLNSGRYEQFF. CDR3 nucleotides: TGTGCCAGCAGCTTAAATTCCGGGCGTTATGAGCAGTTCTTC.

J is TRBJ1-3 and V is TRBV9; D is possibly TRBD1 (5 bases). Trimming stripped 3 bases from V and 4 bases from J, with 14 bases between. CDR1 SGDLS and CDR2 YYNGEE come from the germline V gene. CDR3 size: 15 residues. The CDR3: CASSGSGTLGNTIYF. In nucleotides, the CDR3 is TGTGCCAGCAGCGGCTCCGGGACGCTAGGAAACACCATATATTTT.

The CDR3 DNA sequence: TGTGCCAGCAGTGAGCCAGGGAATCAGCCCCAGCATTTT. Residues: CASSEPGNQPQHF. This rearrangement joins TRBV25-1 to TRBJ1-5, with D maybe TRBD1 (5 bases). The CDR3 runs to 13 residues. Germline V gene data show CDR1 as MGHDK and CDR2 as SYGVNS. V lost 3 bases and J 4 bases, leaving 7 bases between the germline ends.

The genes are TRBV5-5 and TRBJ2-1, with a tentative D call TRBD1 (5 bases). Germline V gene lookup returns CDR1 SGHKS and CDR2 YYEKEE (reference sequence). The length of the CDR3 is 16 residues. With 7 bases removed from V and 6 bases from J, the gap between germline ends came to 23 bases. The CDR3 bases are TGTGCCAGCGGTATAGATTGGTTTGGGGCCTCCAATGAGCAGTTCTTC. Translated, it gives CASGIDWFGASNEQFF.

The chain joins TRBV5-1 to TRBJ1-1; 7 bases align to TRBD1. With V trimmed by 0 bases and J by 4 bases, 9 bases remained unmatched. This CDR3 region has 16 residues. Germline assignment: CDR1 SGHRS and CDR2 YFSETQ. The chain's CDR3 is CASSLDEGGGRTEAFF. The CDR3 DNA reads as TGCGCCAGCAGCTTGGACGAGGGAGGGGGCCGCACTGAAGCTTTCTTT. The full variable domain, with the rest looked up from reference TRBV5-1 and TRBJ1-1, is KAGVTQTPRYLIKTRGQQVTLSCSPISGHRSVSWYQQTPGQGLQFLFEYFSETQRNKGNFPGRFSGRQFSNSRSEMNVSTLELGDSALYLCASSLDEGGGRTEAFFGQGTRLTVV.

This clone was recorded only once. The V gene is TRBV5-8, the J gene TRBJ1-2, with D unresolved. Trimming pared 4 bases from V and 8 bases from J, leaving 15 bases between. CDR3 length equals 13 residues. From germline, CDR1 is SGHTS and CDR2 YDEGEE. The CDR3 region is CASSKRTNDGYTF. In DNA, the CDR3 is TGTGCCAGCAGCAAGAGGACTAACGACGGCTACACCTTC.

The chain carries TRBV7-6 and TRBJ2-2, with 7 bases lining up with TRBD2. The junction had 4 bases not matched to a gene; V was cut back by 4 bases and J by 2 bases. The CDR3 runs 15 residues. Germline CDR1 SGHVS, CDR2 FNYEAQ. The DNA of the CDR3 is TGTGCCAGCAGCTCCAGCGGGATTAACACCGGGGAGCTGTTTTTT. The encoded protein is CASSSSGINTGELFF.

The chain uses TRBV30 and TRBJ2-3; 11 bases map to TRBD2. V trimming: 0 bases; J trimming: 5 bases; junction bases outside the gene matches: 10. CDR1 and CDR2 (germline): GTSNPN, SVGIG (reference sequence). This CDR3 contains 17 residues. In nucleotides, the CDR3 is TGTGCCTGGAGTGTAGGTTTAGCGGGAGGGGCCATAGATACGCAGTATTTT. It codes for CAWSVGLAGGAIDTQYF.

Concerning this clone: Within the sample, other DNA sequences also encode this same CDR3. J is TRBJ1-2 and V is TRBV30; TRBD1 aligns across 10 bases. Trimming took 2 bases from V and 3 from J; bases not matched to a gene: 3. Germline values: CDR1 GTSNPN, CDR2 SVGIG (reference sequence). The CDR3 covers 14 residues. This CDR3 is CAWSLGQGDYGYTF. In nucleotides, the CDR3 is TGTGCCTGGAGTTTAGGACAGGGGGACTATGGCTACACCTTC. The variable domain in full, with the rest retrieved from reference TRBV30 and TRBJ1-2, is SQTIHQWPATLVQPVGSPLSLECTVEGTSNPNLYWYRQAAGRGLQLLFYSVGIGQISSEVPQNLSASRPQDRQFILSSKKLLLSDSGFYLCAWSLGQGDYGYTFGSGTRLTVV.

The V and J genes are TRBV28 and TRBJ2-7; D is uncertain. The CDR3 spans 14 residues. The germline gives CDR1 MDHEN, CDR2 SYDVKM. Trimming took 3 bases from V and 1 from J, leaving 10 bases between them. The CDR3 sequence is CASSLQAPSYEQYF. CDR3 DNA: TGTGCCAGCAGTTTGCAGGCGCCATCCTACGAGCAGTACTTC.

The chain uses TRBV30 and TRBJ2-1; TRBD2 might be the D (5 bases). Germline V CDR1 and CDR2: GTSNPN, SVGIG (reference sequence). Trimming removed 4 bases at V and 9 bases at J, with 13 bases between. The CDR3 covers 12 residues. The CDR3 nucleotides are TGTGCCTGGAATAGGGCGGGTGTTGAGCAGTTCTTC. Its protein is CAWNRAGVEQFF.

As for this clone: An end of the junction does not agree with germline; a read error may underlie this. The V and J genes are TRBV7-7 and TRBJ2-5; D is possibly TRBD1 (6 bases). The V gene's germline CDR1 is SSHAT and CDR2 FNYEAQ (reference sequence). The CDR3 is made up of 15 amino acids. CDR3 in DNA: TGTGCTAGCAGCCCCCGCGGACAGCTCCAAGAGACCCAGTACTTC. Its translation is CASSPRGQLQETQYF. The full variable domain, with the rest looked up from reference TRBV7-7 and TRBJ2-5, is GAGVSQSPRYKVTKRGQDVTLRCDPISSHATLYWYQQALGQGPEFLTYFNYEAQPDKSGLPSDRFSAERPEGSISTLTIQRTEQRDSAMYRCASSPRGQLQETQYFGPGTRLLVL.

V usage is TRBV7-6 and J usage is TRBJ1-3; the D gene is possibly TRBD1 (5 bases). In germline, CDR1 is SGHVS, CDR2 FNYEAQ. CDR3 length: 15 residues. V was clipped by 0 bases and J by 4 bases, with 10 bases between them. The CDR3 nucleotides are TGTGCCAGCAGCTTAGCCGGGGCGAGAGGAAACACCATATATTTT. Residues: CASSLAGARGNTIYF.

The chain carries TRBV27 and TRBJ1-2; D is possibly TRBD1 (5 bases). The CDR3 runs to 15 residues. Trimming shortened V by 5 bases and J by 8 bases, and 21 bases separated the two germline ends. Germline lookup yields CDR1 MNHEY and CDR2 SMNVEV (reference sequence). CDR3 region: CASSKETGFRQGYTF. The CDR3 DNA reads TGTGCCAGCAGTAAAGAAACAGGATTTAGGCAGGGCTACACCTTC.